The entry that follows covers one TCR beta chain sequence. This sample was included in a study of cytomegalovirus exposure and HLA in healthy donors. The PCR made use of 60 Vbeta and 13 Jbeta primers. Some clones are missing from TCRdb's copy, which holds only in-frame ones; the method was immunoSEQ multiplex PCR. The sample lists about 140,000 clones; nearly 90% were seen once. The sequence came from a woman aged 40 to 50 in good health and CMV-seronegative. Sequencing used PBMCs.

The chain's CDR3 is CATSSATQETQYF. Written as DNA, the CDR3 is TGTGCCACCAGCTCTGCGACTCAAGAGACCCAGTACTTC. The chain employs TRBV15 and TRBJ2-5; unclear D gene. V lost 5 bases and J lost 2, with 9 bases in between. This CDR3 has 13 residues. The germline V gene encodes CDR1 LNHNV and CDR2 YYDKDF (reference sequence).